The rows below give T cell receptor beta chains drawn from one sample of a study of T cells after yellow fever vaccination. TCRdb fed the 5' RACE reads into MiXCR, producing one record per CDR3 protein. The data hold a few hundred thousand distinct CDR3 sequences, with 6.8% observed a single time. The sequences come from PBMCs, collected about 41 days after the first yellow fever vaccination. The origin of the receptors is a man younger than 35 who received the YFV17D yellow fever vaccine. The CDR3 runs from the conserved cysteine through the conserved F or W. The D gene is left open where the match is weak. Clone size is not always given. Where it is, it says once, few, many or a class for expanded clones.

TRBV5-6	16	TRBD2	TRBJ2-1	few	CASSAGLGHLYNEQFF	TGTGCCAGCAGCGCCGGACTAGGGCATCTATACAATGAGCAGTTCTTC
TRBV19	15	-	TRBJ2-3	-	CASSSRPGGTDTQYF	TGTGCCAGTTCCTCCCGCCCCGGGGGCACAGATACGCAGTATTTT
TRBV4-3	18	TRBD1	TRBJ2-3	-	CASSQEGGSGQATDTQYF	TGCGCCAGCAGCCAAGAGGGAGGATCGGGACAGGCCACAGATACGCAGTATTTT
TRBV6-5	12	-	TRBJ2-7	-	CASRGDSYEQYF	TGTGCCAGCCGGGGGGACAGTTACGAGCAGTACTTC
TRBV20-1	14	-	TRBJ2-1	-	CSAPILGGHNEQFF	TGCAGTGCCCCGATTCTGGGGGGTCACAATGAGCAGTTCTTC
TRBV10-3	17	TRBD2	TRBJ2-5	-	CAIGSAGLAGGHGTQYF	TGTGCCATCGGATCGGCTGGACTAGCGGGGGGGCACGGGACCCAGTACTTC
TRBV7-9	15	-	TRBJ2-1	few	CASSLGGSPVREQFF	TGTGCCAGCAGCTTAGGTGGCTCTCCGGTGAGGGAGCAGTTCTTC
TRBV6-5	11	-	TRBJ2-5	few	CASSYGQTQYF	TGTGCCAGCAGTTACGGGCAGACCCAGTACTTC
TRBV7-9	14	-	TRBJ2-1	few	CASSFGPDSGEQFF	TGTGCCAGCAGCTTCGGACCGGATTCCGGTGAGCAGTTCTTC
TRBV21-1	14	-	TRBJ1-6	many	CASSKGQGNSPLHF	TGTGCCAGCAGCAAAGGACAGGGTAATTCACCCCTCCACTTT
TRBV18	14	-	TRBJ2-3	-	CASSPGVRSDTQYF	TGTGCCAGCTCACCAGGTGTCCGGTCAGATACGCAGTATTTT
TRBV10-3	13	-	TRBJ1-1	-	CAIRDTMNTEAFF	TGTGCCATCAGGGACACCATGAACACTGAAGCTTTCTTT
TRBV12-3/TRBV12-4	15	-	TRBJ1-2	many	CASSFTRQWNYGYTF	TGTGCCAGCAGTTTCACTAGACAGTGGAACTATGGCTACACCTTC
TRBV4-3	14	-	TRBJ1-2	few	CASSQDSTVYGYTF	TGCGCCAGCAGCCAAGATAGTACGGTCTATGGCTACACCTTC
TRBV6-4	19	TRBD1	TRBJ1-6	-	CASRPDRGDYPPINSPLHF	TGTGCCAGCAGACCGGACAGGGGGGACTATCCACCCATTAATTCACCCCTCCACTTT
TRBV11-1	19	-	TRBJ2-6	few	CASSPPFRGAISGANVLTF	TGTGCCAGCAGCCCACCGTTCCGGGGGGCTATCTCTGGGGCCAACGTCCTGACTTTC
TRBV5-1	16	TRBD2	TRBJ2-5	few	CASSYFAGGNQETQYF	TGCGCCAGCAGCTACTTCGCGGGGGGGAACCAAGAGACCCAGTACTTC
TRBV20-1	13	-	TRBJ1-2	many	CSAIPGGNYGYTF	TGCAGTGCTATCCCGGGGGGTAACTATGGCTACACCTTC
TRBV5-1	16	TRBD2	TRBJ2-5	many	CASSLSSSGVQETQYF	TGCGCCAGCAGCTTGTCCAGTAGCGGGGTACAAGAGACCCAGTACTTC
TRBV29-1	14	TRBD1	TRBJ1-5	few	CSVGTGTANQPQHF	TGCAGCGTGGGGACCGGGACAGCTAATCAGCCCCAGCATTTT
TRBV5-1	15	TRBD2	TRBJ2-5	-	CASSAGLAGQETQYF	TGCGCCAGCAGCGCGGGACTAGCGGGCCAAGAGACCCAGTACTTC
TRBV4-3	15	-	TRBJ1-4	few	CASSQGTALWAKLFF	TGCGCCAGCAGCCAAGGGACAGCTCTTTGGGCCAAACTGTTTTTT
TRBV4-1	13	-	TRBJ1-1	few	CASGPGHNTEAFF	TGCGCCAGCGGGCCGGGACATAACACTGAAGCTTTCTTT
TRBV4-2	19	TRBD2	TRBJ2-3	few	CASSRERGLAGGPSDTQYF	TGTGCCAGCAGCCGGGAAAGGGGGCTAGCGGGGGGGCCCTCGGATACGCAGTATTTT
TRBV7-2	15	-	TRBJ1-2	-	CASSTGGTANYGYTF	TGTGCCAGCAGCACCGGCGGAACAGCTAACTATGGCTACACCTTC
TRBV3-1	15	TRBD1	TRBJ1-1	-	CASSQEHRGNTEAFF	TGTGCCAGCAGCCAAGAGCACAGGGGGAACACTGAAGCTTTCTTT
TRBV24-1	20	TRBD2	TRBJ2-2	-	CTTSDLPQGLAGGKSGELFF	TGTACCACCAGTGATTTGCCCCAAGGACTAGCGGGGGGGAAGTCCGGGGAGCTGTTTTTT
TRBV5-1	16	TRBD1	TRBJ2-3	-	CAISLGDRGEADTQYF	TGCGCCATCAGCTTGGGAGACAGGGGGGAAGCAGATACGCAGTATTTT
TRBV18	14	TRBD2	TRBJ2-3	few	CASSQAGGTDTQYF	TGTGCCAGCTCTCAAGCGGGGGGCACAGATACGCAGTATTTT
TRBV4-1	17	TRBD1	TRBJ2-3	few	CASSQEGGSASTDTQYF	TGCGCCAGCAGCCAGGAAGGGGGCAGTGCTAGCACAGATACGCAGTATTTT
TRBV20-1	15	-	TRBJ1-2	-	CSAAQTGLGGYGYTF	TGCAGTGCCGCCCAGACAGGCCTCGGCGGCTATGGCTACACCTTC
TRBV15	14	-	TRBJ2-7	-	CATSRGGGDYEQYF	TGTGCCACCAGCAGAGGCGGCGGGGACTACGAGCAGTACTTC
TRBV13	13	-	TRBJ2-3	few	CASRFQGTDTQYF	TGTGCCAGCAGATTTCAGGGGACAGATACGCAGTATTTT
TRBV12-3/TRBV12-4	13	-	TRBJ1-1	few	CASSLADNTEAFF	TGTGCCAGCAGTTTGGCAGATAACACTGAAGCTTTCTTT
TRBV9	17	TRBD2	TRBJ2-3	-	CASSVGGLAGGSDTQYF	TGTGCCAGCAGCGTAGGCGGACTAGCGGGGGGATCAGATACGCAGTATTTT
TRBV3-1	14	TRBD2	TRBJ2-5	-	CASSLGAGQETQYF	TGTGCCAGCAGCCTTGGAGCGGGGCAAGAGACCCAGTACTTC